The 27 T cell receptor beta chains below come from one sample, sequenced in a study of long-term antiretroviral therapy in people with HIV. The immunoSEQ assay was v3.0, run at survey level. Here immunoSEQ multiplex PCR was the method, and the copy in TCRdb shows in-frame clones only, minus some. The data show around 18,000 clones, with 79% seen just once and roughly 6.5% held by the top ten. The sample consisted of unsorted PBMCs, taken at the start of antiretroviral therapy, before treatment. The receptors here all came from a young man with HIV.

J is TRBJ2-7 and V is TRBV9, with 7 bases matching TRBD2. This CDR3 contains 13 residues. V gave up 0 bases and J gave up 7 bases; unmatched junction bases: 4. Per germline, CDR1 SGDLS and CDR2 YYNGEE. CDR3 region: CASSVGLADEQYF. CDR3 coding DNA: TGTGCCAGCAGCGTAGGACTAGCTGATGAGCAGTACTTC.

This clone was counted only a few times. The V gene is TRBV11-2, the J gene TRBJ2-1, with 8 bases fitting TRBD2. Germline loops: CDR1 SGHAT, CDR2 FQNNGV. Trimming cost V 1 base and J 10 bases; bases outside gene matches: 6. There are 14 residues in the CDR3. The DNA for the CDR3 is TGTGCCAGCAGCTTAGGGTTGCGGGGGGACGAGCAGTTCTTC. It translates to CASSLGLRGDEQFF. Using reference TRBV11-2 and TRBJ2-1 for the parts outside the CDR3, the full variable domain is EAGVAQSPRYKIIEKRQSVAFWCNPISGHATLYWYQQILGQGPKLLIQFQNNGVVDDSQLPKDRFSAERLKGVDSTLKIQPAKLEDSAVYLCASSLGLRGDEQFFGPGTRLTVL.

The rearrangement joins TRBV5-1 to TRBJ2-7; 8 bases agree with TRBD1. Looked up from germline, CDR1 is SGHRS and CDR2 is YFSETQ. This CDR3 has 13 amino acids. V shed 4 bases and J 4 bases; nucleotides not matched to a gene: 4. Written as DNA, the CDR3 is TGCGCCAGCAGCCAGGGGGCAGGGTACGAGCAGTACTTC. This translates into CASSQGAGYEQYF.

V and J are TRBV9 and TRBJ2-7; perhaps D is TRBD1 or TRBD2 (5 bases each). Looked up from germline, CDR1 is SGDLS and CDR2 is YYNGEE. V dropped 4 bases and J dropped 3 bases, with 14 bases sitting between them. CDR3 length: 14 amino acids. The CDR3 sequence is CASSLTDTSYEQYF. Here the CDR3 DNA reads TGTGCCAGCAGCCTCACGGACACTAGCTACGAGCAGTACTTC.

This sequence joins TRBV7-9 and TRBJ2-1; 8 bases match TRBD1. CDR1 and CDR2 from the germline V gene are SEHNR and FQNEAQ (reference sequence). The CDR3 length is 16 residues. With 4 bases clipped from V and 5 bases from J, the junction kept 10 bases outside the gene matches. The CDR3 DNA reads as TGTGCCAGCAGCTGGGCGTCCGGACAGGGTAACAATGAGCAGTTCTTC. This sequence encodes CASSWASGQGNNEQFF.

The chain couples TRBV27 to TRBJ1-5, with 8 positions matching TRBD1. The length of the CDR3 is 13 residues. The J segment lost 13 bases and the V segment lost 5 bases, leaving 10 bases of the junction unmatched. CDR1 is MNHEY and CDR2 is SMNVEV in the germline V gene (reference sequence). The CDR3 protein is CASSQGATHPQHF. Written as DNA, the CDR3 is TGTGCCAGCAGTCAGGGGGCGACCCATCCTCAGCATTTT.

The chain employs TRBV2 and TRBJ2-5, with D unresolved. V shed 6 bases and J shed 0 bases, with 5 bases lying between them. From germline, CDR1 is SNHLY and CDR2 FYNNEI. This CDR3 has 12 amino acids. The CDR3 DNA reads TGTGCCAGCAGCACGGACCAAGAGACCCAGTACTTC. Translating it yields CASSTDQETQYF.

The chain combines TRBV7-9 with TRBJ1-3; TRBD1 matches 10 bases. Germline CDR1 reads SEHNR; CDR2 reads FQNEAQ (reference sequence). The CDR3 contains 18 residues. After removal of 0 bases from V and 3 bases from J, the junction contained 8 bases not matched to a gene. This CDR3 is CASSLAPIGTGVGNTIYF. The CDR3 DNA is TGTGCCAGCAGCTTAGCCCCAATCGGGACAGGGGTTGGAAACACCATATATTTT.

The rearrangement uses TRBV7-8 and TRBJ2-5; 8 nucleotides match TRBD1. V trimming: 5 bases; J trimming: 7 bases; junction bases outside the gene matches: 9. CDR3 length: 14 amino acids. The germline V gene has CDR1 SGHVS and CDR2 FQNEAQ. CDR3 amino acids: CASSGGTGAGTQYF. The DNA of the CDR3 is TGTGCCAGCAGCGGAGGGACAGGTGCCGGGACCCAGTACTTC.

This clone has more than one count but fewer than ten. The chain uses TRBV6-5 and TRBJ1-1, with D hard to call. The CDR3 loop spans 13 amino acids. Between the trimmed V and J ends, which lost 3 bases and 5 bases, there was a span of 10 bases. The V gene's germline CDR1 is MNHEY and CDR2 SVGAGI. CDR3: CASSYWVWTEAFF. The CDR3 DNA sequence: TGTGCCAGCAGTTATTGGGTATGGACTGAAGCTTTCTTT.

The genes are TRBV27 and TRBJ2-7, with a tentative D call TRBD2 (6 bases). This CDR3 has 15 residues. Trimming took 6 bases from V and 3 from J, leaving 18 bases between them. Per the germline V gene, CDR1 is MNHEY and CDR2 is SMNVEV (reference sequence). In nucleotides, the CDR3 is TGTGCCAGCAGCCGCGGGACTTACGATTTCTACGAGCAGTACTTC. It yields the protein CASSRGTYDFYEQYF.

The chain combines TRBV27 with TRBJ2-3; D perhaps matches TRBD1 (6 bases). This CDR3 region has 14 residues. Looked up from germline, CDR1 is MNHEY and CDR2 is SMNVEV (reference sequence). Trimming took 8 bases from V and 1 from J, leaving 13 bases between them. The CDR3 DNA reads TGTGCCAGCCCCTGGGGGCTACGCACAGATACGCAGTATTTT. Protein: CASPWGLRTDTQYF.

This chain links TRBV28 with TRBJ2-2; either TRBD1 or TRBD2 may fit D (6 bases each). CDR1 and CDR2 from the germline V gene are MDHEN and SYDVKM. This CDR3 has 16 amino acids. V was clipped by 7 bases and J by 6 bases, with 21 bases between them. The CDR3 region is CASKAPGARGAGELFF. In nucleotides, the CDR3 is TGTGCCAGCAAAGCCCCAGGGGCGCGGGGAGCCGGGGAGCTGTTTTTT.

In its sample, this clone ranks as medium-sized. The chain uses TRBV25-1 and TRBJ2-5; perhaps D is TRBD1 or TRBD2 (5 bases each). This CDR3 has 14 residues. Germline CDR1 reads MGHDK; CDR2 reads SYGVNS. Trimming left V 2 bases short and J 5 bases short, with 12 bases between. In nucleotides, the CDR3 is TGTGCCAGCAGTGAAAAGGCCTGGGGGGAGACCCAGTACTTC. As protein: CASSEKAWGETQYF.

The chain combines TRBV2 with TRBJ2-1, with 9 bases matching TRBD2. The CDR3 spans 16 residues. CDR1 is SNHLY and CDR2 is FYNNEI in the germline V gene. V lost 6 bases and J lost 9; bases outside the gene matches: 15. CDR3 DNA: TGTGCCAGCAGGGGACCGGGACTAGCTGGATTGGGTGAGCAGTTCTTC. This sequence encodes CASRGPGLAGLGEQFF.

The rearrangement joins TRBV15 to TRBJ2-7; 9 bases map to TRBD2. V gave up 3 bases and J gave up 3 bases; unmatched junction bases: 6. The germline V gene has CDR1 LNHNV and CDR2 YYDKDF (reference sequence). This CDR3 is built from 15 residues. The CDR3 bases are TGTGCCACCAGCAGGGGAGGACTAGCGAGCTACGAGCAGTACTTC. Translated, it gives CATSRGGLASYEQYF.

J is TRBJ2-5 and V is TRBV29-1; D perhaps matches TRBD1 (7 bases). Between the trimmed V and J ends, which lost 3 bases and 3 bases, there was a span of 17 bases. This CDR3 has 15 amino acids. Germline V gene sequence: CDR1 SQVTM, CDR2 ANQGSEA. DNA for the CDR3: TGCAGCGTTGATATTAGTGGAGGGGGCAAAGAGACCCAGTACTTC. It yields the protein CSVDISGGGKETQYF.

The chain is built from TRBV6-5 and TRBJ2-7; D not certain. Per germline, CDR1 MNHEY and CDR2 SVGAGI. This CDR3 contains 14 residues. Deletions cut 0 bases from V and 6 bases from J, with 12 bases between. CDR3 nucleotide sequence: TGTGCCAGCAGTTACTCGACTCTAGAAGGCGAGCAGTACTTC. Its protein product is CASSYSTLEGEQYF.

The chain joins TRBV30 to TRBJ1-1; D remains unclear. Trimming stripped 0 bases from V and 2 bases from J, with 7 bases between. Germline assignment: CDR1 GTSNPN and CDR2 SVGIG (reference sequence). The CDR3 has 13 residues. DNA for the CDR3: TGTGCCTGGAGTGTATCCAGCAACACTGAAGCTTTCTTT. Amino acids: CAWSVSSNTEAFF.

The chain is built from TRBV7-9 and TRBJ2-1; D gene ambiguous. V gave up 4 bases and J gave up 4 bases, with 8 bases separating them. The CDR3 runs 13 residues. Per the germline V gene, CDR1 is SEHNR and CDR2 is FQNEAQ (reference sequence). CDR3 nucleotide sequence: TGTGCCAGCAGCTCGAATTCGTACAATGAGCAGTTCTTC. This sequence encodes CASSSNSYNEQFF.

This clone was seen a single time. The chain carries TRBV6-1 and TRBJ2-5; a weak D match, TRBD1 (5 bases). The length of the CDR3 is 15 residues. Germline loops: CDR1 MNHNS, CDR2 SASEGT. With 2 bases removed from V and 5 bases from J, the gap between germline ends came to 15 bases. This chain's CDR3 is CASSEWGKVTETQYF. DNA of the CDR3: TGTGCCAGCAGTGAATGGGGCAAGGTCACGGAGACCCAGTACTTC.

A single count supports this clone. The rearrangement links TRBV6-6 to TRBJ1-5; possible D gene TRBD1, 6 bases. Germline CDR1 reads MNHNY; CDR2 reads SVGAGI (reference sequence). V shed 6 bases and J shed 7 bases, with 16 bases lying between them. The length of the CDR3 is 14 residues. For the CDR3, the DNA is TGTGCCAGCAGACCGCGGGGACACTTACAGCCCCAGCATTTT. It codes for CASRPRGHLQPQHF.

The chain is built from TRBV28 and TRBJ2-3; the D is unclear. The V end was cut by 3 bases, the J end by 3 bases, with 16 bases between. The CDR3 contains 16 residues. Per germline, CDR1 MDHEN and CDR2 SYDVKM. CDR3 in DNA: TGTGCCAGCAGTTTGGGCCAGTCTATAAGGACAGATACGCAGTATTTT. It codes for CASSLGQSIRTDTQYF. The full variable domain, completed using reference TRBV28 and TRBJ2-3, is DVKVTQSSRYLVKRTGEKVFLECVQDMDHENMFWYRQDPGLGLRLIYFSYDVKMKEKGDIPEGYSVSREKKERFSLILESASTNQTSMYLCASSLGQSIRTDTQYFGPGTRLTVL.

This clone was counted a single time. The gene calls are TRBV18 and TRBJ1-1, with D unclear. The CDR3 runs 13 residues. Germline CDR1 KGHSH, CDR2 LQKENI. Trimming took 6 bases from V and 1 from J, leaving 9 bases between them. CDR3 in amino acids: CASSPTQNTEAFF. The DNA for the CDR3 is TGTGCCAGCTCGCCAACACAGAACACTGAAGCTTTCTTT. Variable domain in full (rest from reference TRBV18 and TRBJ1-1): NAGVMQNPRHLVRRRGQEARLRCSPMKGHSHVYWYRQLPEEGLKFMVYLQKENIIDESGMPKERFSAEFPKEGPSILRIQQVVRGDSAAYFCASSPTQNTEAFFGQGTRLTVV.

This clone has just a few counts. The chain joins TRBV6-5 to TRBJ1-1, with TRBD1 matching 7 bases. The CDR3 contains 14 residues. The V gene's germline CDR1 is MNHEY and CDR2 SVGAGI. Trimming at V came to 5 bases and at J to 4 bases, leaving 7 bases not matched to a gene. For the CDR3, the DNA is TGTGCCAGCAGTCAGGCAGGGGGAGGCACTGAAGCTTTCTTT. Its translation: CASSQAGGGTEAFF.

This chain uses TRBV30 with TRBJ1-1; perhaps TRBD1 as D (6 bases). The CDR3 is 13 amino acids. Looked up from germline, CDR1 is GTSNPN and CDR2 is SVGIG (reference sequence). The CDR3 here is CACSTGGFTEAFF. The CDR3 region has the DNA TGTGCTTGTTCAACCGGGGGCTTCACTGAAGCTTTCTTT.

The J gene is TRBJ2-7, the V gene TRBV28; 7 positions match TRBD1. The CDR3 is made up of 15 amino acids. The germline V gene has CDR1 MDHEN and CDR2 SYDVKM. V lost 4 bases and J lost 3; bases outside the gene matches: 9. The CDR3 spells CASSYTGTAYYEQYF. CDR3 sequence (DNA): TGTGCCAGCAGTTATACCGGGACAGCTTACTACGAGCAGTACTTC.